Below are 13 T cell receptor beta chains sequenced from a single sample in a study of blood T cell repertoires in COVID-19. The assay was immunoSEQ multiplex PCR, and TCRdb's table has in-frame clones only and misses some. The table includes 110,000 to 150,000 clones, over 75% detected once. Source material: peripheral blood. The receptors stem from a human donor in a cohort sampled during active COVID-19.

V gene TRBV3-1 (or the pseudogene TRBV3-2) combines with J gene TRBJ2-1; D perhaps matches TRBD1 (6 bases). V lost 1 base to trimming and J lost 3 bases, with 10 bases between them. CDR3 length equals 15 residues. The V gene's germline CDR1 is LGHDT and CDR2 YNNKEL (reference sequence). The CDR3 region is CASSQGQVVYNEQFF. In DNA, the CDR3 is TGTGCCAGCAGCCAAGGACAGGTAGTCTACAATGAGCAGTTCTTC.

The rearrangement links TRBV19 to TRBJ1-1, with 7 positions matching TRBD1. Trimming removed 4 bases from V and 3 bases from J; junction bases left unmatched: 8. Germline assignment: CDR1 LNHDA and CDR2 SQIVND (reference sequence). This CDR3 is 15 amino acids long. CDR3 sequence reads: CASSTTGIGYTEAFF. In DNA, the CDR3 is TGTGCCAGTAGTACGACAGGGATTGGGTACACTGAAGCTTTCTTT.

The chain's CDR3 is CASSSQTSTDTQYF. The CDR3 DNA reads TGTGCCAGCAGCTCTCAAACTAGCACAGATACGCAGTATTTT. This chain joins TRBV5-5 and TRBJ2-3; no clear D. The ends were cut back, 3 bases at V and 0 bases at J, with 8 bases in the middle. CDR1 is SGHKS, CDR2 YYEKEE, per germline (reference sequence). This CDR3 has 14 amino acids.

V usage is TRBV7-2 and J usage is TRBJ1-6, with no clear D. Germline CDR1 is SGHTA and CDR2 is FQGNSA. Trimming pared 2 bases from V and 2 bases from J, leaving 4 bases between. This CDR3 comprises 14 residues. The CDR3 DNA reads TGTGCCAGCAGCTTATCCACCTATAATTCACCCCTCCACTTT. As protein: CASSLSTYNSPLHF.

The chain combines TRBV9 with TRBJ1-2, with 7 nucleotides matching TRBD1. V shed 0 bases and J 6 bases; nucleotides not matched to a gene: 8. CDR1 is SGDLS, CDR2 YYNGEE, per germline. The CDR3 extends over 15 amino acids. The CDR3 DNA is TGTGCCAGCAGCGTAGGAGTTTCGACAGGGAATGGCTACACCTTC. Translated: CASSVGVSTGNGYTF.

The V and J genes are TRBV28 and TRBJ2-2; TRBD2 aligns across 14 bases. The CDR3 contains 18 residues. Germline CDR1 MDHEN, CDR2 SYDVKM. The V segment lost 6 bases and the J segment 5 bases; nucleotides outside the gene matches: 11. The CDR3 loop is CASSQPGLAGARTGELFF. The CDR3 coding sequence is TGTGCCAGCAGCCAACCGGGACTAGCGGGGGCGAGGACCGGGGAGCTGTTTTTT.

This clone was recorded a few times. This CDR3 is CASSSGGEYNSPLHF. CDR3 sequence (DNA): TGTGCCAGCAGCTCCGGAGGAGAATATAATTCACCCCTCCACTTT. V gene TRBV5-4 combines with J gene TRBJ1-6; D uncertain. With 3 bases removed from V and 4 bases from J, the gap between germline ends came to 11 bases. The CDR3 covers 15 residues. Looked up from germline, CDR1 is SGHNT and CDR2 is YYREEE (reference sequence).

The rearrangement links TRBV13 to TRBJ1-1; 9 bases are a match to TRBD1. CDR1 is PRHDT and CDR2 is FYEKMQ in the germline V gene (reference sequence). The length of the CDR3 is 15 residues. Germline trimming cut 4 bases from V and 1 base from J; bases unmatched to any gene: 4. The CDR3 here is CASSSRTGANTEAFF. The CDR3 nucleotides are TGTGCCAGCAGCTCGCGGACAGGGGCGAACACTGAAGCTTTCTTT. The variable domain in full, with the rest retrieved from reference TRBV13 and TRBJ1-1, is AAGVIQSPRHLIKEKRETATLKCYPIPRHDTVYWYQQGPGQDPQFLISFYEKMQSDKGSIPDRFSAQQFSDYHSELNMSSLELGDSALYFCASSSRTGANTEAFFGQGTRLTVV.

V gene TRBV4-1 combines with J gene TRBJ2-3; 10 bases are shared with TRBD2. CDR1 and CDR2 (germline): MGHRA, YSYEKL. The CDR3 extends over 15 amino acids. Trimming took 6 bases from V and 3 from J; bases not matched to a gene: 6. The CDR3 sequence is CASRPSGSKTDTQYF. CDR3 nucleotide sequence: TGCGCCAGCAGGCCTAGCGGGAGTAAAACAGATACGCAGTATTTT.

The gene calls are TRBV7-2 and TRBJ2-1; TRBD2 aligns across 10 bases. V trimming: 4 bases; J trimming: 7 bases; junction bases outside the gene matches: 7. The CDR3 consists of 15 residues. Germline values: CDR1 SGHTA, CDR2 FQGNSA. The CDR3 region is CASSSTSGQTNEQFF. The CDR3 DNA is TGTGCCAGCAGCTCGACTAGCGGGCAAACAAATGAGCAGTTCTTC.

V gene TRBV7-8 combines with J gene TRBJ2-1; tentatively, D is TRBD2 (5 bases). The CDR3 has 15 residues. Germline values: CDR1 SGHVS, CDR2 FQNEAQ. The V and J ends lost 5 bases and 1 base respectively, with 12 bases between them. CDR3 in amino acids: CASSQRRPSYNEQFF. CDR3 nucleotides: TGTGCCAGCAGCCAGCGGCGACCTTCCTACAATGAGCAGTTCTTC.

CDR3 nucleotide sequence: TGTGCCAGCAGTTACGAGGGGGATGGCTACACCTTC. Translation: CASSYEGDGYTF. The V call is TRBV6-2 or TRBV6-3, the J call TRBJ1-2; D is perhaps TRBD1 (6 bases). Germline-derived CDR1 and CDR2 are MNHEY and SVGEGT. This CDR3 has 12 amino acids. V lost 2 bases and J 6 bases, leaving 7 bases between the germline ends.

This chain links TRBV28 with TRBJ1-1; 8 bases are shared with TRBD1. Germline V CDR1 and CDR2: MDHEN, SYDVKM. There are 16 residues in the CDR3. V shed 8 bases and J 3 bases; nucleotides not matched to a gene: 14. The CDR3 loop is CASRARYRGRDTEAFF. For the CDR3, the DNA is TGTGCCAGCCGCGCTAGATACAGGGGGAGAGACACTGAAGCTTTCTTT.